This T cell receptor (beta chain) came from a study of CD8+CD57+ T cells in acquired aplastic anemia. Study-wide context: Quantities of DNA derived from sorted CD4+ and CD8+ cells averaged approximately 3.3 ug.

A remark on this clonotype: Its target is not known.

Study observations and caveats: Approximately 29 was the count of CD8+ CDR3 sequences that patients shared with controls.

TCR beta VDJ and CDR3 were profiled, and genomic DNA was the template. From the reads, TCRdb called clonotypes with MiXCR, one entry per CDR3 protein. The table includes about 48,000 distinct CDR3 sequences, about 78% detected once. Specimen: sorted CD4+, CD8+, or CD8+CD57+ T cells (not recorded which) from PBMCs. The TCR originated in a human donor in good health, serving as a control.

The CDR3 is CAIRPDRNTEAFF. In DNA form, the CDR3 reads TGTGCCATCAGGCCAGACAGAAACACTGAAGCTTTCTTT. The chain recombines TRBV10-3 with TRBJ1-1, with a weak D call TRBD1 (5 bases). V was cut by 6 bases and J by 2 bases, with 10 bases left in between. The CDR3 covers 13 residues. CDR1 is ENHRY, CDR2 SYGVKD, per germline.